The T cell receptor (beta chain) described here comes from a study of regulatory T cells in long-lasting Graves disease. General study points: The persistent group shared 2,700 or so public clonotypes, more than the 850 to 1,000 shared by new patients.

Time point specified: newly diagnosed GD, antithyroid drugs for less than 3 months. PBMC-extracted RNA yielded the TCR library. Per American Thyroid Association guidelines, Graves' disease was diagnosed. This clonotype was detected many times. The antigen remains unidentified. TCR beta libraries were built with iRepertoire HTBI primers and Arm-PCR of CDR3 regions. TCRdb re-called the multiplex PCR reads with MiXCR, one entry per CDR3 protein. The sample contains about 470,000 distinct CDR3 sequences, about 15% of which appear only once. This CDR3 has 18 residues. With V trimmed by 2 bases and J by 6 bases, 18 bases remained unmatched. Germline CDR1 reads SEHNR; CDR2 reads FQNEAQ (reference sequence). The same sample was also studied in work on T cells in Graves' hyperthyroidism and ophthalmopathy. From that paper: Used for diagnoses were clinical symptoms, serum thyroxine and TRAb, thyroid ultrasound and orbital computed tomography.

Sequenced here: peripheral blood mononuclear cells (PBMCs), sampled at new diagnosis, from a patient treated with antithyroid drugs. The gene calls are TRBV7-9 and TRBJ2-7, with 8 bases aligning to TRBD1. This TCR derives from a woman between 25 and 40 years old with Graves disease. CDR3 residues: CASSLSGSNRGAMGEQYF. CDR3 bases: TGTGCCAGCAGCTTAAGCGGTTCCAACAGGGGGGCAATGGGCGAGCAGTACTTC.